Sequencing of this TCR beta chain was carried out in a study of blood T cell repertoires in COVID-19. The CDR3 contains 13 residues. The V gene lost 4 bases and the J gene lost 3 bases, with 12 bases spanning the gap. Germline V CDR1 and CDR2: GTSNPN, SVGIG (reference sequence). Libraries were prepared by immunoSEQ multiplex PCR; TCRdb keeps only in-frame clonotypes and omits some of them. The data show over 200,000 clones, with 70% to 85% seen just once and about 3.1% held by the top ten. This TCR was recovered from an elderly woman with acute or convalescent COVID-19. This chain joins TRBV30 and TRBJ1-2; D gene uncertain. Sequences were obtained from peripheral blood. The CDR3 reads CAWTFADYYGYTF. The CDR3, as DNA: TGTGCCTGGACGTTCGCGGATTACTATGGCTACACCTTC.